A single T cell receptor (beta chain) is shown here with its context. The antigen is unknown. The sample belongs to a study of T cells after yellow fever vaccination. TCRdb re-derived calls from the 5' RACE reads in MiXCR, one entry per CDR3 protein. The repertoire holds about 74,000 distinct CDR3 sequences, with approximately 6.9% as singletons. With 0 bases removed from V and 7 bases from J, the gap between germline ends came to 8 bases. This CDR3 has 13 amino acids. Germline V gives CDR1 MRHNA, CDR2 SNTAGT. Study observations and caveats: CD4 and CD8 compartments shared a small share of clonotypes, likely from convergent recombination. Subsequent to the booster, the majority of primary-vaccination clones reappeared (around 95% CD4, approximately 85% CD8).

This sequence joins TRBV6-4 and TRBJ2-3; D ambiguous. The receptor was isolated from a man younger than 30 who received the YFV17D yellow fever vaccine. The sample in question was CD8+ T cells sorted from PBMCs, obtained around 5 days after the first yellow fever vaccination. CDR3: CASSDSRSNTQYF. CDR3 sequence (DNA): TGTGCCAGCAGTGACTCTCGGTCAAATACGCAGTATTTT.